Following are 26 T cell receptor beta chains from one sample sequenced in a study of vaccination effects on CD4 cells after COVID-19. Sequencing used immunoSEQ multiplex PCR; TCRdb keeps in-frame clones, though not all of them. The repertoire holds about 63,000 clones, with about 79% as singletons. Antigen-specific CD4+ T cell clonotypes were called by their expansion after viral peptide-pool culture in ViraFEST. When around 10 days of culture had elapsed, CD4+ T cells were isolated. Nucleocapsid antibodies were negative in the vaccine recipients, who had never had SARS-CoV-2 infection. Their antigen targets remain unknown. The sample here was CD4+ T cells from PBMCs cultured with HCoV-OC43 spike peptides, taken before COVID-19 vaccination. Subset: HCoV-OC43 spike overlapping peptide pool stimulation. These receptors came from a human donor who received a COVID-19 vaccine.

CDR3 sequence (DNA): TGCGCCAGCAGCCACCAGGGGGGGAACTACAATGAGCAGTTCTTC. Its protein is CASSHQGGNYNEQFF. This chain joins TRBV4-1 and TRBJ2-1; TRBD1 or TRBD2 may be the D gene (7 bases each). The germline V gene encodes CDR1 MGHRA and CDR2 YSYEKL. This CDR3 is 15 amino acids long. Trimming stripped 3 bases from V and 3 bases from J, with 12 bases between.

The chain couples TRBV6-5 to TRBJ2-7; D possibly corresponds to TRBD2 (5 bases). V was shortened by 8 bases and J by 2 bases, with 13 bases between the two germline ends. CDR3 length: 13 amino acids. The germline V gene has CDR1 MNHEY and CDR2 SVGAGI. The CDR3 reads CASSIGGTYEQYV. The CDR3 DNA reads TGTGCCAGCTCAATAGGAGGAACCTACGAGCAGTACGTC.

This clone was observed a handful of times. The CDR3 loop reads CASRRGSDYGYTF. The CDR3, as DNA: TGTGCCAGCCGTCGGGGGTCTGACTATGGCTACACCTTC. The V and J genes are TRBV12-3 or TRBV12-4 and TRBJ1-2; D is possibly TRBD1 (5 bases). The CDR3 runs to 13 residues. Trimming pared 8 bases from V and 3 bases from J, leaving 13 bases between.

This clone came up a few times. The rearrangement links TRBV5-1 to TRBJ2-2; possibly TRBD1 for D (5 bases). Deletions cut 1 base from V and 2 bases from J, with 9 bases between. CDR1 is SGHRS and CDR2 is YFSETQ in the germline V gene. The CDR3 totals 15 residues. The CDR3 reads CASSLYDRNTGELFF. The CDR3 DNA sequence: TGCGCCAGCAGCTTGTACGACAGAAACACCGGGGAGCTGTTTTTT.

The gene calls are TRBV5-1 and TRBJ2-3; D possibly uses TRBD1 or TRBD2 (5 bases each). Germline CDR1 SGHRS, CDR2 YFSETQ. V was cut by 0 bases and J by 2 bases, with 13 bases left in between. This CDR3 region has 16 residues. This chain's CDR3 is CASSLVPPGTTDTQYF. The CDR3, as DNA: TGCGCCAGCAGCTTGGTCCCGCCGGGGACCACAGATACGCAGTATTTT.

CDR3 nucleotides: TGTGCCAGCAGTCCCCCCCGAGGTGGGGCGGCTAATGAAAAACTGTTTTTT. It yields the protein CASSPPRGGAANEKLFF. V is TRBV6-6 and J is TRBJ1-4; possible D gene TRBD1, 5 bases. This CDR3 spans 17 amino acids. Germline V gene sequence: CDR1 MNHNY, CDR2 SVGAGI (reference sequence). Trimming pared 5 bases from V and 3 bases from J, leaving 19 bases between.

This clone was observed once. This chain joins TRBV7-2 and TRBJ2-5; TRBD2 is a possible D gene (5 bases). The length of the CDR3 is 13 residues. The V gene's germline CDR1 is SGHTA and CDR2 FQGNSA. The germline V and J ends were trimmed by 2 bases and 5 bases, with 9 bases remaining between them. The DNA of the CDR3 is TGTGCCAGCAGCTTAAGCGGTAGCGAGACCCAGTACTTC. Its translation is CASSLSGSETQYF.

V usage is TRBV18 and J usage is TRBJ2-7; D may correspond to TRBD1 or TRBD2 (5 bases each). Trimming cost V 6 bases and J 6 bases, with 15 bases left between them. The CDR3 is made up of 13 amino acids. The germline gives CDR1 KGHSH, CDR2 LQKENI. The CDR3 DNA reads TGTGCCAGCTCTCCCTCGAGGGGTTTCGAGCAGTACGTC. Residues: CASSPSRGFEQYV.

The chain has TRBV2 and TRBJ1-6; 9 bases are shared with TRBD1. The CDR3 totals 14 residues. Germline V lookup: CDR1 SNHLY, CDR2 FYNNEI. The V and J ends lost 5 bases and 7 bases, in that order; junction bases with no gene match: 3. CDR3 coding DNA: TGTGCCAGCAGTACAGGGGGCGCGAATTCACCCCTCCACTTT. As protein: CASSTGGANSPLHF.

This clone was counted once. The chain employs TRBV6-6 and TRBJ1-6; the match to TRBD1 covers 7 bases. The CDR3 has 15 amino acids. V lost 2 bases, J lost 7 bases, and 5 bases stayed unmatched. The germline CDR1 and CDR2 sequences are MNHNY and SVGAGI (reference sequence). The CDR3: CASSYRRTGNSPLHF. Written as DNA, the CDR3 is TGTGCCAGCAGTTACCGACGGACAGGAAATTCACCCCTCCACTTT.

CDR3 loop: CSVEGVADTQYF. DNA of the CDR3: TGCAGCGTGGAGGGAGTGGCAGATACGCAGTATTTT. The chain employs TRBV29-1 and TRBJ2-3; TRBD2 might be the D (6 bases). Germline lookup yields CDR1 SQVTM and CDR2 ANQGSEA. The CDR3 sequence is 12 residues long. V gave up 6 bases and J gave up 4 bases, with 11 bases separating them.

The CDR3 nucleotides read TGTGCCAGTAGTATGTTGGTCGTGCAGGCTGCAACTAATGAAAAACTGTTTTTT. The encoded protein is CASSMLVVQAATNEKLFF. The gene calls are TRBV19 and TRBJ1-4, with D unresolved. Germline CDR1 and CDR2: LNHDA and SQIVND (reference sequence). The V end lost 3 bases, the J end lost 0 bases, and 17 bases lay between the germline ends. The CDR3 totals 18 residues.

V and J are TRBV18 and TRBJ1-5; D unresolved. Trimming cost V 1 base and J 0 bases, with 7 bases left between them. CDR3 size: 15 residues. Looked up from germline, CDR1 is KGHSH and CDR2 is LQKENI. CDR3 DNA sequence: TGTGCCAGCTCACCACAAGGAACTAGCAATCAGCCCCAGCATTTT. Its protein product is CASSPQGTSNQPQHF.

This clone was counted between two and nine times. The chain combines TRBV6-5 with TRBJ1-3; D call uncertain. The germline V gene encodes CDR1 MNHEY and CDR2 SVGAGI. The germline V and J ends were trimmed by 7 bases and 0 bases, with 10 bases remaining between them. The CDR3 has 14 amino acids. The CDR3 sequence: CASNLGSSGNTIYF. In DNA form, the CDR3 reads TGTGCCAGCAATCTCGGGAGCTCTGGAAACACCATATATTTT.

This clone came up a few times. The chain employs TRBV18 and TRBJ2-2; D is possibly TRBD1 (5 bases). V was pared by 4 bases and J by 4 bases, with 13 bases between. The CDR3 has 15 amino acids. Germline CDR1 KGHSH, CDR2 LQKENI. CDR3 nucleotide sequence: TGTGCCAGCTCACTTGGAAGGGGAAGCACCGGGGAGCTGTTTTTT. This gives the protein CASSLGRGSTGELFF.

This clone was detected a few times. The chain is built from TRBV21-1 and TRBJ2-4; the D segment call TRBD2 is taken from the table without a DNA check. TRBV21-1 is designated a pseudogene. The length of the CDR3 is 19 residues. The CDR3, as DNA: TGTGCCAGCAGCAGTCGACTAGGGACTAGCGGGGGGGCCAAAAACATTCAGTACTTC. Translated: CASSSRLGTSGGAKNIQYF.

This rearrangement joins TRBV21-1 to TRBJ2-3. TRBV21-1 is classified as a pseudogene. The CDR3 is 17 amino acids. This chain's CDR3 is CASSMGRTLGVEDTQYF. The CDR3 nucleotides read TGTGCCAGCAGCATGGGACGGACACTCGGGGTTGAGGATACGCAGTATTTT.

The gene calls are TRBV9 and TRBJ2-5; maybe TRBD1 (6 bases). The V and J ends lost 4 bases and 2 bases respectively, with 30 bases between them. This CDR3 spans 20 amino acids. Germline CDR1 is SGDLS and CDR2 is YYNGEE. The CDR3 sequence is CASSSIENFHRVVGQETQYF. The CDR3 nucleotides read TGTGCCAGCAGCAGTATTGAAAACTTCCACAGGGTGGTCGGGCAAGAGACCCAGTACTTC.

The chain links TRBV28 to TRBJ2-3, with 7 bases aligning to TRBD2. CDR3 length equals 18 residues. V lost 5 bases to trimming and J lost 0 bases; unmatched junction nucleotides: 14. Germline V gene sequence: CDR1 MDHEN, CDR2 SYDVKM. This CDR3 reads CASSLFLLRGESTDTQYF. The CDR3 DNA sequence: TGTGCCAGCAGTCTTTTCCTACTACGGGGGGAGAGCACAGATACGCAGTATTTT.

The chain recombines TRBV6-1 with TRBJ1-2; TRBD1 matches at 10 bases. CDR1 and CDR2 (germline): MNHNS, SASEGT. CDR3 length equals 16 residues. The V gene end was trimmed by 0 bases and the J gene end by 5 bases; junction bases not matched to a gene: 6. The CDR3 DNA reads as TGTGCCAGCAGTGAAGCGGCGACAGGGGGCGGGTATGGCTACACCTTC. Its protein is CASSEAATGGGYGYTF.

The CDR3 reads CASSVDGQGTDTQYF. Here the CDR3 DNA reads TGTGCCAGCAGCGTAGATGGCCAGGGCACAGATACGCAGTATTTT. The V call is TRBV9, the J call TRBJ2-3, with no clear D. Per the germline V gene, CDR1 is SGDLS and CDR2 is YYNGEE. The V end was cut by 0 bases, the J end by 1 base, with 9 bases between. The CDR3 is 15 amino acids.

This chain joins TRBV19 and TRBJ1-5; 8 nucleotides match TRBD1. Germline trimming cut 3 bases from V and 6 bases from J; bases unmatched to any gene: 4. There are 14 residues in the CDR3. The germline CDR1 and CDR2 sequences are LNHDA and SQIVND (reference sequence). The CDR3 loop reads CASSMGQGAQPQHF. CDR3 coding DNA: TGTGCCAGTAGTATGGGCCAGGGGGCTCAGCCCCAGCATTTT.

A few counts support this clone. CDR3 loop: CASNGDWTAGNTIYF. The DNA for the CDR3 is TGTGCCAGCAACGGGGACTGGACAGCTGGAAACACCATATATTTT. This chain connects TRBV2 to TRBJ1-3, with D possibly being TRBD1 (6 bases). The CDR3 totals 15 residues. Per germline, CDR1 SNHLY and CDR2 FYNNEI. Trimming cost V 7 bases and J 2 bases, with 15 bases left between them.

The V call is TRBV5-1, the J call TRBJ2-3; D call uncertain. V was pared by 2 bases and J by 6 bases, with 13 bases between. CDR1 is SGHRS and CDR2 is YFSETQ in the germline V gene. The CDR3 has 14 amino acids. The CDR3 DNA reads TGCGCCAGCAGCTTTGGGCCCTCAACGGATACGCAGTATTTT. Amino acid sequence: CASSFGPSTDTQYF.

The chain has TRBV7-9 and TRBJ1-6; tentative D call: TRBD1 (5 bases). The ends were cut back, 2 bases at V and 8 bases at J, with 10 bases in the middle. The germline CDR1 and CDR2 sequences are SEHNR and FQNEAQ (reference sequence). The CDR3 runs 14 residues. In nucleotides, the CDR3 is TGTGCCAGCAGCTTAAGCAGGGACGATTCACCCCTCCACTTT. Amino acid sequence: CASSLSRDDSPLHF. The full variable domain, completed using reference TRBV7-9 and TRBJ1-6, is DTGVSQNPRHKITKRGQNVTFRCDPISEHNRLYWYRQTLGQGPEFLTYFQNEAQLEKSRLLSDRFSAERPKGSFSTLEIQRTEQGDSAMYLCASSLSRDDSPLHFGNGTRLTVT.

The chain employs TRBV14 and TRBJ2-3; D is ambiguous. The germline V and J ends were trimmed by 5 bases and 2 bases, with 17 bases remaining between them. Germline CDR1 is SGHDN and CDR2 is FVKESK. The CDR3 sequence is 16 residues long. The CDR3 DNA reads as TGTGCCAGCAGCTTCAGTAGGTCAGCCCCCACAGATACGCAGTATTTT. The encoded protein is CASSFSRSAPTDTQYF.